These 27 T cell receptor beta chains were all obtained from the same sample, sequenced in a study of T cell repertoires in cytomegalovirus infection. A single record per CDR3 protein comes from TCRdb applying MiXCR to the reads. The sample includes tens of thousands of distinct CDR3 sequences, around a fifth seen only once; the top ten take more than 25%. Their antigens remain unidentified. Here the sequenced sample was CD8+ T cells from cultured PBMCs, taken from culture after CMV antigen stimulation. These receptors came from a human donor in good health (CMV status not recorded). Some clones in this sample may be carry-over from other donors' samples.

V is TRBV7-8 and J is TRBJ1-6; no reliable D call. The germline CDR1 and CDR2 sequences are SGHVS and FQNEAQ. The CDR3 is 16 amino acids. Trimming left V 1 base short and J 8 bases short, with 15 bases between. CDR3 coding DNA: TGTGCCAGCAGCTTAGTACGCCCGGGAATAGATTCACCCCTCCACTTT. It specifies CASSLVRPGIDSPLHF.

The chain couples TRBV5-5 to TRBJ1-2; TRBD1 matches 11 bases. The CDR3 contains 15 residues. CDR1 SGHKS and CDR2 YYEKEE come from the germline V gene (reference sequence). V gave up 4 bases and J gave up 6 bases; unmatched junction bases: 8. The CDR3 bases are TGTGCCAGCAGCCCGAAGGACAGGGGGCTCGATGGCTACACCTTC. As protein: CASSPKDRGLDGYTF.

This clonotype counts as medium-sized. This chain uses TRBV27 with TRBJ1-3; D remains ambiguous. The ends were cut back, 5 bases at V and 0 bases at J, with 11 bases in the middle. This CDR3 region has 15 residues. Looked up from germline, CDR1 is MNHEY and CDR2 is SMNVEV (reference sequence). CDR3 bases: TGTGCCAGCAGTAGGACTGCCAGCTCTGGAAACACCATATATTTT. It yields the protein CASSRTASSGNTIYF.

The chain links TRBV24-1 to TRBJ2-1, with a weak D call TRBD2 (5 bases). Germline V lookup: CDR1 KGHDR, CDR2 SFDVKD. The CDR3 is made up of 16 amino acids. V was cut by 0 bases and J by 6 bases, with 14 bases left in between. CDR3 in DNA: TGTGCCACCAGTGATTTGCGAGGGAGAAGCCGCAATGAGCAGTTCTTC. Protein sequence: CATSDLRGRSRNEQFF.

This clonotype was detected once. The CDR3 ends on some other residue instead of the conserved phenylalanine or tryptophan, so this is likely a read error. The V gene is TRBV12-3 or TRBV12-4, the J gene TRBJ1-2, with D hard to call. The ends were cut back, 2 bases at V and 4 bases at J, with 8 bases in the middle. The CDR3 is made up of 13 amino acids. CDR3 coding DNA: TGTGCCAGCAGTTTAACGGAAATCTATGGCTACACCTTG. Protein sequence: CASSLTEIYGYTL.

This clonotype was detected only a few times. The V and J genes are TRBV7-3 and TRBJ2-1; TRBD1 agrees at 9 bases. The germline V gene has CDR1 SGHTA and CDR2 FQGTGA. The CDR3 totals 15 residues. Losses at the gene ends were 5 bases for V and 3 bases for J; bases not matched to a gene: 5. The CDR3 nucleotides are TGTGCCAGCAGCGAGGGGACAGGGAACTACAATGAGCAGTTCTTC. Translating gives CASSEGTGNYNEQFF.

This clonotype is judged medium-sized. The chain combines TRBV4-1 with TRBJ2-3, with 7 bases matching TRBD1. The CDR3 covers 15 residues. The V segment lost 4 bases and the J segment 2 bases; nucleotides outside the gene matches: 6. Germline CDR1 is MGHRA and CDR2 is YSYEKL. CDR3 sequence reads: CASSPRDSYTDTQYF. DNA of the CDR3: TGCGCCAGCAGCCCCAGGGACAGCTACACAGATACGCAGTATTTT.

This clonotype was counted at least ten times. V and J are TRBV5-6 and TRBJ2-2; 7 bases map to TRBD1. V shed 0 bases, J shed 5 bases, and the junction held 4 bases outside the gene matches. The CDR3 loop spans 15 amino acids. Germline V lookup: CDR1 SGHDT, CDR2 YYEEEE. Here the CDR3 DNA reads TGTGCCAGCAGCTTGGTGCAGGGGGATACCGGGGAGCTGTTTTTT. Translated, it gives CASSLVQGDTGELFF.

Ten or more counts support this clonotype. The chain employs TRBV5-1 and TRBJ2-7; 10 bases line up with TRBD2. J lost 2 bases, V lost 4 bases, and 9 bases had no gene match. Germline V gene sequence: CDR1 SGHRS, CDR2 YFSETQ. The CDR3 loop spans 16 amino acids. The CDR3 reads CASSPRGSGRTYEQYF. The CDR3 DNA is TGCGCCAGCAGCCCCCGGGGTAGCGGGAGGACCTACGAGCAGTACTTC.

Only a few counts were recorded for this clonotype. The chain combines TRBV27 with TRBJ1-1; unclear D gene. Trimming cost V 3 bases and J 4 bases, with 12 bases left between them. The germline V gene encodes CDR1 MNHEY and CDR2 SMNVEV (reference sequence). CDR3 size: 14 residues. The CDR3, as DNA: TGTGCCAGCAGTTTTGCCCCCGAAGCCACTGAAGCTTTCTTT. This gives the protein CASSFAPEATEAFF.

This clonotype was recorded a few times. This chain links TRBV4-2 with TRBJ2-5; 11 bases map to TRBD2. In germline, CDR1 is LGHNA, CDR2 YNFKEQ. Trimming took 0 bases from V and 7 from J; bases not matched to a gene: 4. The CDR3 is 15 amino acids. The CDR3 sequence is CASSQDGTSGGTQYF. DNA for the CDR3: TGTGCCAGCAGCCAAGATGGAACTAGCGGGGGGACCCAGTACTTC.

V and J are TRBV4-1 and TRBJ2-7; 11 nucleotides align to TRBD2. The junction had 4 bases not matched to a gene; V was cut back by 4 bases and J by 2 bases. This CDR3 has 15 residues. Germline loops: CDR1 MGHRA, CDR2 YSYEKL. The CDR3 here is CASSLTSGSPYEQYF. The CDR3 nucleotides are TGCGCCAGCAGCCTAACTAGCGGGAGCCCCTACGAGCAGTACTTC.

The J gene is TRBJ1-1, the V gene TRBV7-2, with D unclear. Trimming removed 3 bases from V and 1 base from J, with 15 bases in between. The CDR3 runs to 16 residues. From germline, CDR1 is SGHTA and CDR2 FQGNSA. Here the CDR3 reads CASSFGEGYWNTEAFF. CDR3 bases: TGTGCCAGCAGCTTCGGCGAGGGTTATTGGAACACTGAAGCTTTCTTT.

This clonotype showed up just a few times. The chain carries TRBV29-1 and TRBJ2-1; 12 bases are shared with TRBD2. Germline assignment: CDR1 SQVTM and CDR2 ANQGSEA. The V segment lost 6 bases and the J segment 2 bases; nucleotides outside the gene matches: 2. The CDR3 covers 14 residues. CDR3 sequence (DNA): TGCAGCGTAGCTAGCGGGGGGGCCTACAATGAGCAGTTCTTC. Translating it yields CSVASGGAYNEQFF.

The chain links TRBV7-2 to TRBJ1-5, with D hard to call. CDR1 SGHTA and CDR2 FQGNSA come from the germline V gene. This CDR3 is built from 14 residues. Trimming left V 5 bases short and J 2 bases short, with 10 bases between. CDR3 residues: CASSANPGNQPQHF. CDR3 DNA: TGTGCCAGCAGCGCCAACCCGGGCAATCAGCCCCAGCATTTT.

The chain is built from TRBV4-3 and TRBJ1-2; a weak D match, TRBD1 (5 bases). The V gene lost 4 bases and the J gene lost 4 bases, with 13 bases spanning the gap. Germline loops: CDR1 LGHNA, CDR2 YSLEER. The CDR3 is made up of 14 amino acids. The CDR3 loop is CASSLNGARYGYTF. The CDR3, as DNA: TGCGCCAGCAGCCTCAATGGGGCTCGCTATGGCTACACCTTC.

V is TRBV7-2 and J is TRBJ2-5; TRBD2 aligns across 8 bases. The junction had 8 bases not matched to a gene; V was cut back by 8 bases and J by 6 bases. The CDR3 contains 13 residues. Per the germline V gene, CDR1 is SGHTA and CDR2 is FQGNSA. This CDR3 is CASVTGGGQTQYF. The CDR3 DNA reads as TGTGCCAGCGTTACGGGGGGGGGGCAGACCCAGTACTTC.

This clonotype was observed a few times. The J gene is TRBJ2-1, the V gene TRBV11-2; 10 bases are shared with TRBD2. V dropped 1 base and J dropped 6; count of bases not matched to a gene: 6. The length of the CDR3 is 16 residues. Germline V gene lookup returns CDR1 SGHAT and CDR2 FQNNGV. CDR3: CASSLASGRASNEQFF. The DNA for the CDR3 is TGTGCCAGCAGCTTAGCCAGCGGGAGGGCCAGCAATGAGCAGTTCTTC.

The chain combines TRBV11-2 with TRBJ2-7; D might be TRBD1 (6 bases). Trimming pared 3 bases from V and 3 bases from J, leaving 21 bases between. Germline V gene data show CDR1 as SGHAT and CDR2 as FQNNGV. CDR3 length: 17 amino acids. The CDR3 loop is CASSFKGGDRSNYEQYF. The DNA of the CDR3 is TGTGCCAGCAGCTTTAAAGGAGGAGACAGGTCTAACTACGAGCAGTACTTC.

Worth noting for this clonotype: This may be a read error, as it is one base from a much larger clone. The V call is TRBV6-2 or TRBV6-3, the J call TRBJ2-7, with TRBD2 matching 7 bases. CDR1 MNHEY and CDR2 SVGEGT come from the germline V gene. The CDR3 spans 12 residues. Germline trimming cut 11 bases from V and 1 base from J; bases unmatched to any gene: 5. The CDR3 coding sequence is TGTGCCTGCTTCGGGGGGTCCTACGAGCAGTACTTC. Amino acids: CACFGGSYEQYF.

The gene calls are TRBV5-1 and TRBJ1-1; D is possibly TRBD1 (5 bases). Trimming took off 5 bases at V and 4 bases at J, with 12 bases between the two ends. CDR1 is SGHRS, CDR2 YFSETQ, per germline. The CDR3 spans 13 residues. The CDR3: CASRTGGVTEAFF. CDR3 coding DNA: TGCGCCAGCAGGACCGGGGGAGTCACTGAAGCTTTCTTT.

V usage is TRBV4-3 and J usage is TRBJ2-7; D gene uncertain. Trimming cost V 0 bases and J 3 bases, with 9 bases left between them. Germline-derived CDR1 and CDR2 are LGHNA and YSLEER. CDR3 length: 14 residues. The CDR3 sequence is CASSQDRQYYEQYF. As DNA, the CDR3 is TGCGCCAGCAGCCAAGATCGGCAGTACTACGAGCAGTACTTC.

This clonotype has more than one count but fewer than ten. This chain links TRBV7-9 with TRBJ2-5, with TRBD2 matching over 14 bases. The CDR3 consists of 16 residues. CDR1 is SEHNR and CDR2 is FQNEAQ in the germline V gene (reference sequence). With 5 bases clipped from V and 4 bases from J, the junction kept 6 bases outside the gene matches. CDR3 sequence (DNA): TGTGCCAGCAGCGTCAGACTAGCGGGAGGGTTAGAGACCCAGTACTTC. The encoded protein is CASSVRLAGGLETQYF.

This clonotype was observed a handful of times. The chain has TRBV7-9 and TRBJ2-5; 9 bases agree with TRBD1. Germline lookup yields CDR1 SEHNR and CDR2 FQNEAQ (reference sequence). This CDR3 has 16 amino acids. Unmatched junction bases numbered 5, after V lost 0 bases and J lost 3 bases. The CDR3 protein is CASSLADRGPKETQYF. CDR3 nucleotides: TGTGCCAGCAGCTTAGCGGACAGGGGACCGAAAGAGACCCAGTACTTC. The full variable domain, completed using reference TRBV7-9 and TRBJ2-5, is DTGVSQNPRHKITKRGQNVTFRCDPISEHNRLYWYRQTLGQGPEFLTYFQNEAQLEKSRLLSDRFSAERPKGSFSTLEIQRTEQGDSAMYLCASSLADRGPKETQYFGPGTRLLVL.

This clonotype was seen a handful of times. This chain uses TRBV7-9 with TRBJ2-4; D perhaps matches TRBD1 (6 bases). Germline CDR1 and CDR2: SEHNR and FQNEAQ (reference sequence). The ends were cut back, 4 bases at V and 1 base at J, with 8 bases in the middle. CDR3 length: 14 residues. CDR3 sequence reads: CASSSTGAKNIQYF. DNA of the CDR3: TGTGCCAGCAGCTCCACAGGGGCCAAAAACATTCAGTACTTC.

The CDR3 region has the DNA TGTGCCAGCAGTTTAGCGGGACGGGCTAACACTGAAGCTTTCTTT. It translates to CASSLAGRANTEAFF. The chain employs TRBV12-3 or TRBV12-4 and TRBJ1-1; perhaps TRBD1 as D (5 bases). The CDR3 is made up of 15 amino acids. V was pared by 0 bases and J by 2 bases, with 10 bases between.

This chain uses TRBV7-8 with TRBJ2-2; TRBD2 agrees at 8 bases. The CDR3 is 15 amino acids. Looked up from germline, CDR1 is SGHVS and CDR2 is FQNEAQ. Trimming removed 5 bases from V and 5 bases from J; junction bases left unmatched: 7. The CDR3 loop reads CASSPGTSGTGELFF. For the CDR3, the DNA is TGTGCCAGCAGCCCCGGGACTAGTGGTACCGGGGAGCTGTTTTTT.